These T cell receptor beta chains were read from a single sample in a study of blood T cell repertoires in COVID-19. TCRdb's copy holds only in-frame clones and misses some; the assay was immunoSEQ multiplex PCR. This table has about 260,000 clones, about 90% appearing once. Sample: peripheral blood. The origin of the receptors is a person aged 18-29 years with COVID-19, enrolled during active disease. Each CDR3 is given with its conserved first and last residue. The D gene is left open where the match is weak. The size entry is marked missing in some rows and otherwise reads once, few, many or a size class.

v_call,d_call,j_call,clone_size,cdr3_nt,cdr3_aa
TRBV5-1,.,TRBJ2-7,.,TGCGCCAGCAGCTTCTCAGGGAACGACTACGAGCAGTACTTC,CASSFSGNDYEQYF
TRBV4-2,TRBD1,TRBJ2-7,once,TGTGCCAGCAGCCACCCCCTTGGACAGGAAGGCTACGAGCAGTACTTC,CASSHPLGQEGYEQYF
TRBV19,TRBD1,TRBJ2-1,once,TGTGCCAGTAGTAGGGGTTGGGACAGACAGTACAATGAGCAGTTCTTC,CASSRGWDRQYNEQFF
TRBV7-8,TRBD1,TRBJ1-5,.,TGTGCCAGCAGCTTAAAGGGACAGGGGTTCGGTCAGCCCCAGCATTTT,CASSLKGQGFGQPQHF
TRBV28,TRBD2,TRBJ2-2,.,TGTGCCAGCAGTTTATCGCAGGGAGGGGCCGGGGAGCTGTTTTTT,CASSLSQGGAGELFF
TRBV29-1,TRBD1,TRBJ2-7,.,TGCAGCGTTGAGCGGGCAGGGGGTGGGTACGAGCAGTACTTC,CSVERAGGGYEQYF
TRBV6-2/TRBV6-3,.,TRBJ2-5,.,TGTGCCAGCAGCAAACAAACGAGGGCGGAGACCCAGTACTTC,CASSKQTRAETQYF
TRBV19,.,TRBJ1-2,.,TGTGCCAGTAGTATTGGCATGGGACTTAACTATGGCTACACCTTC,CASSIGMGLNYGYTF
TRBV6-5,.,TRBJ1-2,.,TGTGCCAGCAGCCGTTCCCGGGATAGCCATGGCTACACCTTC,CASSRSRDSHGYTF
TRBV12-3/TRBV12-4,.,TRBJ1-2,once,TGTGCCAGCAGTTTCGTCGGGAATGGCTACACCTTC,CASSFVGNGYTF
TRBV28,TRBD1,TRBJ1-5,.,TGTGCCAGCAGTTTAGGGGACAGGGGCAATCAGCCCCAGCATTTT,CASSLGDRGNQPQHF
TRBV5-6,TRBD1,TRBJ1-2,.,TGTGCCAGCAGCTTCGGGACAGGAGCTAACTATGGCTACACCTTC,CASSFGTGANYGYTF
TRBV13,.,TRBJ2-7,.,TGTGCCAGCAGCGCCCCCCTAGTTCCGAACGAGCAGTACTTC,CASSAPLVPNEQYF
TRBV4-1,TRBD1,TRBJ1-1,.,TGCGCCAGCAGCCAACCAGACAGGGGCACTGAAGCTTTCTTT,CASSQPDRGTEAFF
TRBV18,.,TRBJ1-3,.,TGTGCCAGCTCACCGAGGATAGGAAACACCATATATTTT,CASSPRIGNTIYF
TRBV6-1,.,TRBJ2-7,.,TGTGCCAGCAGTGAAAGGTTGGGGGGGGGCCGCTACGAGCAGTACTTC,CASSERLGGGRYEQYF
TRBV11-2,TRBD1,TRBJ1-2,.,TGTGCCAGCAGCTTGGGGACAGGGGTTTATGGCTACACCTTC,CASSLGTGVYGYTF
TRBV29-1,TRBD2,TRBJ2-7,.,TGCAGCGTGTTTAGCGGGCCTTCCTACGAGCAGTACTTC,CSVFSGPSYEQYF